This paragraph reports one T cell receptor (beta chain). The antigen is undetermined. The CDR3 totals 16 residues. Trimming removed 5 bases at V and 5 bases at J, with 21 bases between. Germline CDR1 reads LNHNV; CDR2 reads YYDKDF (reference sequence). TCRdb re-analysed the reads in MiXCR, keeping a single row per CDR3 protein. The sample lists approximately 100,000 distinct CDR3 sequences, roughly 40% occurring once. These data are taken from a study of T cell repertoires in cytomegalovirus infection. The chain employs TRBV15 and TRBJ2-5, with D maybe TRBD2 (6 bases). The starting material was CD8+ T cells from cultured PBMCs, obtained from culture after CMV antigen stimulation. The receptor was isolated from a human donor in good health (CMV status not recorded). Some clones in this sample may be carry-over from other donors' samples. The CDR3 here is CATSPERAGYTETQYF. CDR3 in DNA: TGTGCCACCAGCCCCGAGCGGGCAGGGTATACGGAGACCCAGTACTTC.